The 16 T cell receptor beta chains reported below all come from one sample, sequenced in a study of shared clonotypes between healthy human individuals. The table came from immunoSEQ multiplex PCR; TCRdb's copy has only in-frame clones and leaves some out. The profile shows hundreds of thousands of clones, around 96% of them singletons. The sequencing input was naive CD4+ T cells sorted from blood. Described subset: CD45RA+ positively selected. The receptors shown here come from a woman younger than 45 in good health.

V and J are TRBV5-1 and TRBJ2-7, with a possible D match to TRBD2 (5 bases). V was clipped by 0 bases and J by 3 bases, with 7 bases between them. This CDR3 region has 13 residues. Germline lookup yields CDR1 SGHRS and CDR2 YFSETQ. The CDR3 here is CASSLARGYEQYF. CDR3 DNA sequence: TGCGCCAGCAGCTTGGCTCGGGGCTACGAGCAGTACTTC.

The genes are TRBV29-1 and TRBJ2-2; D not certain. This CDR3 has 12 residues. V lost 7 bases to trimming and J lost 3 bases, with 9 bases between them. CDR1 and CDR2 from the germline V gene are SQVTM and ANQGSEA. CDR3 residues: CSGSLYTGELFF. CDR3 sequence (DNA): TGCAGCGGTTCACTTTACACCGGGGAGCTGTTTTTT.

This chain uses TRBV6-1 with TRBJ1-1; a weak D match, TRBD1 (5 bases). CDR1 and CDR2 (germline): MNHNS, SASEGT. This CDR3 is built from 14 residues. Trimming removed 2 bases from V and 1 base from J, with 8 bases in between. CDR3 bases: TGTGCCAGCAGTGAATGGGGGAAGAACACTGAAGCTTTCTTT. As protein: CASSEWGKNTEAFF.

Only one count was recorded for this clone. The rearrangement links TRBV7-2 to TRBJ1-4, with D maybe TRBD1 (5 bases). The CDR3 runs to 15 residues. V was pared by 1 base and J by 8 bases, with 14 bases between. Germline lookup yields CDR1 SGHTA and CDR2 FQGNSA. CDR3 bases: TGTGCCAGCAGCTTAGGACGAGGGGCGTGGGAAAAACTGTTTTTT. Encoded protein: CASSLGRGAWEKLFF.

This chain connects TRBV18 to TRBJ1-1, with TRBD1 matching 7 bases. CDR1 is KGHSH and CDR2 is LQKENI in the germline V gene. V dropped 6 bases and J dropped 0; count of bases not matched to a gene: 4. CDR3 size: 14 residues. The CDR3 DNA follows: TGTGCCAGCTCCCTACAGGGGTTGAACACTGAAGCTTTCTTT. Its protein product is CASSLQGLNTEAFF.

This clone was observed once. The chain joins TRBV7-2 to TRBJ1-2; D ambiguous. The CDR3 covers 16 residues. Germline V gives CDR1 SGHTA, CDR2 FQGNSA. V was clipped by 4 bases and J by 7 bases, with 22 bases between them. The CDR3 region has the DNA TGTGCCAGCAGCTACGCGGTGGGCGAAAGGTCAGCTGGCTACACCTTC. Residues: CASSYAVGERSAGYTF. The variable domain in full, completed from reference TRBV7-2 and TRBJ1-2, reads GAGVSQSPSNKVTEKGKDVELRCDPISGHTALYWYRQSLGQGLEFLIYFQGNSAPDKSGLPSDRFSAERTGGSVSTLTIQRTQQEDSAVYLCASSYAVGERSAGYTFGSGTRLTVV.

This clone was detected only once. The J gene is TRBJ2-6, the V gene TRBV5-4; 11 nucleotides line up with TRBD2. Trimming at V came to 4 bases and at J to 0 bases, leaving 6 bases not matched to a gene. Looked up from germline, CDR1 is SGHNT and CDR2 is YYREEE (reference sequence). CDR3 length: 18 residues. In nucleotides, the CDR3 is TGTGCCAGCAGCCGTGGACTAGCGGGCGGCTCTGGGGCCAACGTCCTGACTTTC. Residues: CASSRGLAGGSGANVLTF.

A single count supports this clone. This chain connects TRBV5-4 to TRBJ1-1; D gene unclear. Trimming took 0 bases from V and 7 from J, leaving 7 bases between them. This CDR3 spans 12 amino acids. CDR1 SGHNT and CDR2 YYREEE come from the germline V gene (reference sequence). The CDR3 here is CASSLGRGEAFF. Here the CDR3 DNA reads TGTGCCAGCAGCTTGGGGCGGGGTGAAGCTTTCTTT.

The chain links TRBV12-5 to TRBJ2-1, with D hard to call. The V and J ends lost 0 bases and 8 bases respectively, with 5 bases between them. Per germline, CDR1 LGHNT and CDR2 FRNRAP. The CDR3 runs to 12 residues. The CDR3 is CASGLVRDEQFF. The CDR3 DNA sequence: TGTGCTAGTGGTTTGGTACGAGATGAGCAGTTCTTC.

The J gene is TRBJ1-4, the V gene TRBV18; unclear D gene. The CDR3 extends over 12 amino acids. CDR1 and CDR2 (germline): KGHSH, LQKENI. Trimming took 3 bases from V and 7 from J, leaving 6 bases between them. CDR3 residues: CASSPGVEKLFF. The CDR3 region has the DNA TGTGCCAGCTCACCGGGTGTTGAAAAACTGTTTTTT.

The chain employs TRBV28 and TRBJ1-1; the D gene is possibly TRBD1 (5 bases). Trimming took 3 bases from V and 6 from J, leaving 17 bases between them. The CDR3 contains 15 residues. Germline V gene sequence: CDR1 MDHEN, CDR2 SYDVKM. The CDR3 DNA is TGTGCCAGCAGTTTGGGTACTACAGGTGCCCCTGAAGCTTTCTTT. This gives the protein CASSLGTTGAPEAFF.

This clone was picked up one time. The chain carries TRBV6-5 and TRBJ2-2, with D perhaps matching TRBD2 (5 bases). The CDR3 has 14 amino acids. The ends were cut back, 3 bases at V and 3 bases at J, with 8 bases in the middle. The V gene's germline CDR1 is MNHEY and CDR2 SVGAGI. CDR3 sequence (DNA): TGTGCCAGCAGTTATACTAGGGACACCGGGGAGCTGTTTTTT. Amino acid sequence: CASSYTRDTGELFF.

V gene TRBV28 combines with J gene TRBJ1-2; 10 bases fit TRBD1. In germline, CDR1 is MDHEN, CDR2 SYDVKM. V was clipped by 4 bases and J by 5 bases; unmatched bases: 13. The CDR3 loop spans 17 amino acids. CDR3 residues: CASSSLGTGALRYGYTF. In DNA, the CDR3 is TGTGCCAGCAGTTCACTCGGGACAGGGGCCTTACGGTATGGCTACACCTTC.

The chain uses TRBV5-4 and TRBJ2-1, with D maybe TRBD1 (6 bases). V shed 2 bases and J shed 4 bases, with 13 bases lying between them. Germline-derived CDR1 and CDR2 are SGHNT and YYREEE (reference sequence). This CDR3 spans 15 amino acids. The CDR3 sequence is CASSFGEGTYNEQFF. In DNA form, the CDR3 reads TGTGCCAGCAGCTTTGGGGAAGGGACATACAATGAGCAGTTCTTC. Variable domain in full (rest from reference TRBV5-4 and TRBJ2-1): ETGVTQSPTHLIKTRGQQVTLRCSSQSGHNTVSWYQQALGQGPQFIFQYYREEENGRGNFPPRFSGLQFPNYSSELNVNALELDDSALYLCASSFGEGTYNEQFFGPGTRLTVL.

The J gene is TRBJ2-7, the V gene TRBV7-7; D perhaps matches TRBD2 (6 bases). The CDR3 has 13 residues. The germline V gene has CDR1 SSHAT and CDR2 FNYEAQ (reference sequence). With 5 bases removed from V and 4 bases from J, the gap between germline ends came to 12 bases. The CDR3 sequence is CASSNSGGYEQYF. The CDR3 DNA reads TGTGCCAGCAGCAATAGCGGAGGGTACGAGCAGTACTTC.

The chain employs TRBV28 and TRBJ1-2; D might be TRBD1 (6 bases). The CDR3 covers 15 residues. V lost 7 bases and J 3 bases, leaving 18 bases between the germline ends. CDR1 is MDHEN, CDR2 SYDVKM, per germline. CDR3 sequence (DNA): TGTGCCAGCACCTCGGGGGGGGGCCCATACTATGGCTACACCTTC. Its translation: CASTSGGGPYYGYTF.